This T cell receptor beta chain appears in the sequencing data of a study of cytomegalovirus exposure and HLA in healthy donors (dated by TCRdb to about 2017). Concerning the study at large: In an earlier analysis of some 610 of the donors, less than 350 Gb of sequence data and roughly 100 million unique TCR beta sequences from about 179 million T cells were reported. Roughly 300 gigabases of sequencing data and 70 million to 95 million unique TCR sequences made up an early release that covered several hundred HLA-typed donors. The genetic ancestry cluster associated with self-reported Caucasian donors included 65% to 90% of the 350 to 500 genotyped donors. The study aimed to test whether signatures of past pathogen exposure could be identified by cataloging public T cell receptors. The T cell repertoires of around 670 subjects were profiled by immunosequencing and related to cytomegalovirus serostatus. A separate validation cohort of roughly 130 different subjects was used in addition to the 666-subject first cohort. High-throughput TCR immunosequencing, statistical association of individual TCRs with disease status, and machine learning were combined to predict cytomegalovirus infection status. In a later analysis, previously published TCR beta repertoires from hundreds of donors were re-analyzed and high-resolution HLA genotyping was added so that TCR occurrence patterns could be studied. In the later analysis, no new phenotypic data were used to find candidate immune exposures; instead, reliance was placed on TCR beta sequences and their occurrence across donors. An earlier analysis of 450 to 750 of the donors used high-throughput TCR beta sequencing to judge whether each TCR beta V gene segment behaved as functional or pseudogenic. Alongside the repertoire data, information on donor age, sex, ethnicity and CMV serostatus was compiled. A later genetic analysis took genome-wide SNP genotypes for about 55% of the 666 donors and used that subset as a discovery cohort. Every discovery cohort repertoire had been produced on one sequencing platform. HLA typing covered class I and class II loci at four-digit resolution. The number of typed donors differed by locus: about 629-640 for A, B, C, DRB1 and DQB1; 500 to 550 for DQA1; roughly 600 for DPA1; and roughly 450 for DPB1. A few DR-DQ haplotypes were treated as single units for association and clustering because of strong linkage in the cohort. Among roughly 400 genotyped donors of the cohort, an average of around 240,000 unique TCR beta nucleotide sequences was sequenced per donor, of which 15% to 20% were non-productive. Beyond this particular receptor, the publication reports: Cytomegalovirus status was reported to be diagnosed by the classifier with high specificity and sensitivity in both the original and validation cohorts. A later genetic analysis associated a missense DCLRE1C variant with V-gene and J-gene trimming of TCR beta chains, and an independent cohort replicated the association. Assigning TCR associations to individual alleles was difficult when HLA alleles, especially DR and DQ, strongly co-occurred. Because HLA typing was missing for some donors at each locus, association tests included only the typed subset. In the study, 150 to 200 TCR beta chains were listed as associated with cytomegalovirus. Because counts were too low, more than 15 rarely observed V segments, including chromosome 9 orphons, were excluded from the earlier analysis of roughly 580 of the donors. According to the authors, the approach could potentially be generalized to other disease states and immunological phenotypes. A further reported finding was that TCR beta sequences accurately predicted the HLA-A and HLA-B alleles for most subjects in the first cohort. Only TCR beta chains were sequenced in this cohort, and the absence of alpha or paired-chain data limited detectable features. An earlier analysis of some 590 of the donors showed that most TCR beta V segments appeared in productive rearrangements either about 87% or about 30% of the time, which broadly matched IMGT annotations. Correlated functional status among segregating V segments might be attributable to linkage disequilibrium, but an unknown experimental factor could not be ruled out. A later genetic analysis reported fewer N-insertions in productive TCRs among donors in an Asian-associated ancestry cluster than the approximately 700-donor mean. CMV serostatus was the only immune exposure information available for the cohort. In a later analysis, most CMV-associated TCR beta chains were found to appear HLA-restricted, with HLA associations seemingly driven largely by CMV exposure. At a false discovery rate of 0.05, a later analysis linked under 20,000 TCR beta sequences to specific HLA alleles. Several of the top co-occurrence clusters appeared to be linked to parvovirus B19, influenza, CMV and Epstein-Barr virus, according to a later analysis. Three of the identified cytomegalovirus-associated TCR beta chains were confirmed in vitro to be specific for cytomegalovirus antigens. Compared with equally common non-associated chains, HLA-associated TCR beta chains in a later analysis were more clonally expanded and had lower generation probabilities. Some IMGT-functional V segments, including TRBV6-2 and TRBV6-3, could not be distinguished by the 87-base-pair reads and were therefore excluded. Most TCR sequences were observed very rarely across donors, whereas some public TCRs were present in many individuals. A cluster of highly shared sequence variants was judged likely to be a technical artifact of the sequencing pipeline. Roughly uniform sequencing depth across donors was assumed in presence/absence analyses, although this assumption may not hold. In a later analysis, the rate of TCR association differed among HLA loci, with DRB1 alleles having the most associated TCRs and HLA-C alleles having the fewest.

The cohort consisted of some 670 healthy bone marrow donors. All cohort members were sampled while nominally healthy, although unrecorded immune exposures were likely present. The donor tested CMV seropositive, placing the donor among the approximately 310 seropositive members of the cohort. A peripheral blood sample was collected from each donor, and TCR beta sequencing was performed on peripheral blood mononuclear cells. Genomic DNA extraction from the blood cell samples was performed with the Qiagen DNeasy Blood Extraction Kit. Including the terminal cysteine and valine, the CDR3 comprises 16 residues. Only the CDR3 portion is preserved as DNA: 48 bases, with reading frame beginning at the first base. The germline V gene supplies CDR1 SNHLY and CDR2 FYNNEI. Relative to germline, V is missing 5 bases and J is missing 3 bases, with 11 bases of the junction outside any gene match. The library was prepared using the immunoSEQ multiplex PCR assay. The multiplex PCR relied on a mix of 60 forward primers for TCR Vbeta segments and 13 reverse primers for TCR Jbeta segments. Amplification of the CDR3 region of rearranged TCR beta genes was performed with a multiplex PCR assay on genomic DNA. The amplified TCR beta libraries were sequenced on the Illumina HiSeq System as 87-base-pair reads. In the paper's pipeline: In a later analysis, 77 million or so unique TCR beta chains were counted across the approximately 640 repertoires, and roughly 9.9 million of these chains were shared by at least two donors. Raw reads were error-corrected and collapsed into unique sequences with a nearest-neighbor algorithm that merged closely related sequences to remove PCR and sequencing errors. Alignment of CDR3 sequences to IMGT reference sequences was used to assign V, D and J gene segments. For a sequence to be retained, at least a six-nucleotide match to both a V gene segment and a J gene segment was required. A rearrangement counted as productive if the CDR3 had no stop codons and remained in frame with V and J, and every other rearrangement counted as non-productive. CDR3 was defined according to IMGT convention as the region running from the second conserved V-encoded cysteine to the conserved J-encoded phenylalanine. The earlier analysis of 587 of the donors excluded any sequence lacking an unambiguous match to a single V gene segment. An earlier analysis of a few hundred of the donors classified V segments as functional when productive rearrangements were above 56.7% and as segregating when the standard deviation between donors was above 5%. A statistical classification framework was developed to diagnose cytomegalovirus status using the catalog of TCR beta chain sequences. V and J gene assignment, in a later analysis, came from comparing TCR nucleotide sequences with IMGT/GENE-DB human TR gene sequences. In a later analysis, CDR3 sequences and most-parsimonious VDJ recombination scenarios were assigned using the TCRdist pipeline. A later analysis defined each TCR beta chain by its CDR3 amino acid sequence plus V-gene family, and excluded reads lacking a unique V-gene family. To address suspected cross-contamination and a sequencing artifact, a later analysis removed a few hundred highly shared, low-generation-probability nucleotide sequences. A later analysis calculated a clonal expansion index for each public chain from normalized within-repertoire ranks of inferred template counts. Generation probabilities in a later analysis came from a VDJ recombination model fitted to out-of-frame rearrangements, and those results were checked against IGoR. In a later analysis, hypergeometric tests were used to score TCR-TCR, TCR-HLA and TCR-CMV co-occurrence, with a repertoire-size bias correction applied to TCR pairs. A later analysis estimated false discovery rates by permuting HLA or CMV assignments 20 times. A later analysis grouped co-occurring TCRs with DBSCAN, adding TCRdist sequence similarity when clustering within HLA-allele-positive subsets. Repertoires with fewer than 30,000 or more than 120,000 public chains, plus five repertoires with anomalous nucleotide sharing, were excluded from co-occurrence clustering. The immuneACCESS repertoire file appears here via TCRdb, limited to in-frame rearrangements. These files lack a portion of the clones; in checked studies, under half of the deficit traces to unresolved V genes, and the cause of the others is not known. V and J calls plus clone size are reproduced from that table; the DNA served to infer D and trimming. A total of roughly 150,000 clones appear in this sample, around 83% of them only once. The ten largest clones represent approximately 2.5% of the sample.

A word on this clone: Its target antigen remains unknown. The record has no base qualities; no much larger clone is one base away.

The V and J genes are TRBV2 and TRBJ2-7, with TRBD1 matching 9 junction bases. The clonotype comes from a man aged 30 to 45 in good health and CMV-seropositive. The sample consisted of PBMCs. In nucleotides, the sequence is TGTGCCAGCAGTTTTTCCCTCGGGACAGGGCGCTACGAGCAGTACGTC. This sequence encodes CASSFSLGTGRYEQYV.